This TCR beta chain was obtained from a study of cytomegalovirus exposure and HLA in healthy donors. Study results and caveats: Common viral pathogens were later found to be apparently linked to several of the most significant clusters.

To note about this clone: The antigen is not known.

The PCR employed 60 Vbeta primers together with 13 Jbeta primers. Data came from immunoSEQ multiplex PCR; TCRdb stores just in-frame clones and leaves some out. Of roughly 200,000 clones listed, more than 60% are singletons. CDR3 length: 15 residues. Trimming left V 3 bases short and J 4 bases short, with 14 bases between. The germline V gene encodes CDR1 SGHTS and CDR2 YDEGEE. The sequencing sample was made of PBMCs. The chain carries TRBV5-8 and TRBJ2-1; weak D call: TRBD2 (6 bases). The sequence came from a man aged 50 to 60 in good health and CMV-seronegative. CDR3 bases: TGTGCCAGCAGCTCCGGGACTCCAAAATACAATGAGCAGTTCTTC. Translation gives CASSSGTPKYNEQFF.